This record concerns one TCR beta chain sequence. Its antigen is unidentified. This specimen comes from a study of shared clonotypes between healthy human individuals. Findings and caveats of the study: The study found roughly 5.3% of naive CD4 clonotypes shared across four donors.

The CDR3 has 13 residues. Between the trimmed V and J ends, which lost 5 bases and 0 bases, there was a span of 7 bases. Per the germline V gene, CDR1 is MNHEY and CDR2 is SMNVEV (reference sequence). As originally analysed: ImmunoSEQ sequences covered only the junction and lacked quality scores; filtering therefore differed. Some clones are missing from TCRdb's copy, which holds only in-frame ones; the method was immunoSEQ multiplex PCR. D and trimming come from the DNA, and the V and J calls and clone size come from that table. The sample contains roughly 700,000 clones, around 67% of which appear only once. The study enrolled healthy HIV-negative adults without recent acute infections or vaccinations as donors.

The sequenced material came from memory CD4+ T cells sorted from blood. Regarding subset: CD45RA-negative fraction. The chain has TRBV27 and TRBJ1-1; no reliable D call. The receptor was isolated from a woman aged 25 to 45 in good health. As DNA, the CDR3 is TGTGCCAGCAGTAACAGTGTGAACACTGAAGCTTTCTTT. Amino acids: CASSNSVNTEAFF.